What follows describes a single T cell receptor beta chain. Its antigen is not known. TCRdb called the RT-PCR reads again in MiXCR, with one record for every CDR3 protein. The sample records some 540,000 distinct CDR3 sequences, roughly 25% being singletons. This CDR3 has 19 amino acids. J lost 5 bases, V lost 2 bases, and 18 bases had no gene match. Germline V gene lookup returns CDR1 MNHNS and CDR2 SASEGT. The data are from a study of response to subunit inactivated influenza vaccine. Study-wide findings and caveats: It was the authors' suggestion that each seasonal influenza vaccination recruits few new T cells.

The sample was also reused in another study, on T cells expressing NK-cell markers. That report adds: UMI-tagged 5'RACE template switching yielded the TCR beta cDNA. Sequenced donors, eight in total, included seven who were HCMV-seropositive and one who was seronegative.

The sequence derives from a man aged 50 to 60 who received an inactivated influenza vaccine. The material was CD4+ T cells sorted from PBMCs, obtained 11 to 12 days after vaccination. V and J are TRBV6-1 and TRBJ2-1; 7 bases line up with TRBD2. The CDR3: CASSERGSRRPSGDNEQFF. The CDR3 region has the DNA TGTGCCAGCAGTGAAAGAGGGTCGAGGAGGCCTAGCGGAGACAATGAGCAGTTCTTC.